This T cell receptor (beta chain) appears in the sequencing data of a study of T cells in Graves' hyperthyroidism and ophthalmopathy. Regarding the study as a whole: Ophthalmopathy was told apart from stable hyperthyroidism by a 13 V-J model. Blood also contained most expanded thyroid clonotypes above 0.001.

RNA transcripts provided the source from which TCR beta CDR3 regions were amplified. A set of HTBI primers served as the primers for a first-round RT-PCR of the TCR CDR3. TCRdb ran MiXCR on the multiplex PCR reads and lists one entry per CDR3 protein. The table records approximately 500,000 distinct CDR3 sequences, around 45% of them present only once. CDR1 and CDR2 from the germline V gene are MNHEY and SMNVEV (reference sequence). With 5 bases clipped from V and 4 bases from J, the junction kept 9 bases outside the gene matches. CDR3 size: 16 residues. This clonotype was observed a handful of times. Its cognate antigen is unknown. Graves' hyperthyroidism is called stable when ophthalmopathy does not progress within 18 months.

The TCR sequence derives from a woman between 18 and 29 years old with Graves' hyperthyroidism. The sample consisted of peripheral blood or thyroid tissue (not recorded which). The J gene is TRBJ1-3, the V gene TRBV27; 9 nucleotides agree with TRBD1. The CDR3 region has the DNA TGTGCCAGCAGTCTGACAGGGGGGTCGGTCGGAAACACCATATATTTT. It codes for CASSLTGGSVGNTIYF.